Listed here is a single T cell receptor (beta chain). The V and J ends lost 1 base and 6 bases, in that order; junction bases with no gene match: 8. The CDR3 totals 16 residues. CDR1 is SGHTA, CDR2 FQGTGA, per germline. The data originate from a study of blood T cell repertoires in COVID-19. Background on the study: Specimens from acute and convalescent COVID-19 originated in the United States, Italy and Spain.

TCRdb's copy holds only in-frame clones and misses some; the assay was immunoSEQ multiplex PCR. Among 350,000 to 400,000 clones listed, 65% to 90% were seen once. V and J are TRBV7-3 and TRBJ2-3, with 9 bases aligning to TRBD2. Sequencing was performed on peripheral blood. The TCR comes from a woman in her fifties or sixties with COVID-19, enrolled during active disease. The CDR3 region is CASSLMSGGPGDTQYF. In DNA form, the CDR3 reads TGTGCCAGCAGCTTAATGAGCGGGGGGCCCGGGGATACGCAGTATTTT.